Listed below are T cell receptor beta chains from one sample, sequenced in a study of cytomegalovirus exposure and HLA in healthy donors. Measured with immunoSEQ multiplex PCR; TCRdb has only the in-frame clones, and not every one. The repertoire holds 110,000 to 150,000 clones, with around a tenth as singletons. Sequencing used PBMCs. Receptors originate from a male donor in good health and CMV-seronegative. CDR3s include the opening cysteine and the closing phenylalanine or tryptophan. A D gene is named only where the DNA matches it firmly. Where a row states a size, it is once, few, many or the class of an expanded clone; other rows omit it.

>.|TRBD1|TRBV19|TRBJ1-3
TGTGCCAGAGTTTACAGGGGGACCGGAAACACCATATATTTT
CARVYRGTGNTIYF
>few|TRBD2|TRBV5-1|TRBJ2-1
TGCGCCAGCAGCTTGGTGGCGGGAGGCTCCTACAATGAGCAGTTCTTC
CASSLVAGGSYNEQFF
>few|.|TRBV2|TRBJ1-3
TGTGCCAGCGGGGGCTTTGGAAACACCATATATTTT
CASGGFGNTIYF
>few|TRBD2|TRBV5-4|TRBJ2-1
TGTGCCAGCAGCCGGACTAGCGGGGACTACAATGAGCAGTTCTTC
CASSRTSGDYNEQFF
>.|TRBD2|TRBV6-5|TRBJ2-1
TGTGCCAGCAGCTCGAGCGGGAGCCCCTACAATGAGCAGTTCTTC
CASSSSGSPYNEQFF
>few|.|TRBV9|TRBJ2-5
TGTGCCAGCAGCGTATCTTGGGTTAGGACACAAGAGACCCAGTACTTC
CASSVSWVRTQETQYF
>.|.|TRBV5-4|TRBJ2-3
TGTGCCAGCAGCTTGCCAGGCAGGGGGAGGGATACGCAGTATTTT
CASSLPGRGRDTQYF
>.|.|TRBV7-9|TRBJ2-2
TGTGCCAGCAGCTTAGGAGGGTACACCGGGGAGCTGTTTTTT
CASSLGGYTGELFF
>.|TRBD1|TRBV5-1|TRBJ1-5
TGCGCCAGCAGCATAGGGACAGGGGGCTATCAGCCCCAGCATTTT
CASSIGTGGYQPQHF
>.|.|TRBV14|TRBJ1-3
TGTGCCAGCAGCCATGGACAGAACTCTGGAAACACCATATATTTT
CASSHGQNSGNTIYF
>.|.|TRBV5-6|TRBJ1-1
TGTGCCAGCAGCTTGGTAATACAGGAAAATCTGAACACTGAAGCTTTCTTT
CASSLVIQENLNTEAFF
>few|.|TRBV19|TRBJ2-3
TGTGCCAGTAGTATGGGGGGAGCAGATACGCAGTATTTT
CASSMGGADTQYF
>few|.|TRBV2|TRBJ1-1
TGTGCCAGCAGTGTTCATCTATCGAGCACTGAAGCTTTCTTT
CASSVHLSSTEAFF
>few|.|TRBV9|TRBJ2-3
TGTGCCAGCAGCGTAGTCGGGGGGCCAGATACGCAGTATTTT
CASSVVGGPDTQYF
>.|TRBD1|TRBV28|TRBJ2-1
TGTGCCAGCAGTTTCCTTGGACAGGGTCGATTCTTC
CASSFLGQGRFF
>.|TRBD1|TRBV7-9|TRBJ1-2
TGTGCCAGCAGCCGTGGGACAGGAGAAAACTATGGCTACACCTTC
CASSRGTGENYGYTF
>.|.|TRBV28|TRBJ1-1
TGTGCCAGCAGTCCTTTCCAAGGGAGGGTTGAAGCTTTCTTT
CASSPFQGRVEAFF
>.|TRBD1|TRBV6-5|TRBJ2-3
TGTGCCAGCACCGGACAGGGCACAGATACGCAGTATTTT
CASTGQGTDTQYF
>.|.|TRBV10-3|TRBJ1-2
TGTGCCATCAGTGCCTTGCGGGGGAGGGTCGACGTTGGCTACACCTTC
CAISALRGRVDVGYTF
>few|.|TRBV5-1|TRBJ2-2
TGCGCCAGCAGCTTGACGCAGGCGACGTTCGCGAACACCGGGGAGCTGTTTTTT
CASSLTQATFANTGELFF
>.|.|TRBV30|TRBJ1-2
TGTGCCTGGAGGGGGGTGGGGGGTCACACCTTC
CAWRGVGGHTF
>few|.|TRBV28|TRBJ1-5
TGTGCCAGCAGTTCTACCGAGGGAGAGAGGTTTAGCAATCAGCCCCAGCATTTT
CASSSTEGERFSNQPQHF